The sequence of this TCR beta chain was determined in a study of cytomegalovirus exposure and HLA in healthy donors. Measured with immunoSEQ multiplex PCR; TCRdb has only the in-frame clones, and not every one. The table shows hundreds of thousands of clones, with 70% to 90% occurring only once. The CDR3 runs 15 residues. Germline V gene sequence: CDR1 SGHKS, CDR2 YYEKEE (reference sequence). With 1 base removed from V and 5 bases from J, the gap between germline ends came to 12 bases. As regards this clone: What it binds is not known.

Study-level results: Whilst most TCR sequences proved rare, a subset of public TCRs occurred across many donors. The study designated about 180 TCR beta chains cytomegalovirus-associated.

The study drew the donors from its 120-subject validation cohort, separate from the approximately 700-subject first cohort. The genes are TRBV5-5 and TRBJ2-2; no firm D call. The origin of this receptor is a woman aged 18-35 years in good health and CMV-seronegative. The sequenced sample consisted of PBMCs. CDR3 DNA sequence: TGTGCCAGCAGCTTGACGGGTATGGCGACCGGGGAGCTGTTTTTT. It codes for CASSLTGMATGELFF.